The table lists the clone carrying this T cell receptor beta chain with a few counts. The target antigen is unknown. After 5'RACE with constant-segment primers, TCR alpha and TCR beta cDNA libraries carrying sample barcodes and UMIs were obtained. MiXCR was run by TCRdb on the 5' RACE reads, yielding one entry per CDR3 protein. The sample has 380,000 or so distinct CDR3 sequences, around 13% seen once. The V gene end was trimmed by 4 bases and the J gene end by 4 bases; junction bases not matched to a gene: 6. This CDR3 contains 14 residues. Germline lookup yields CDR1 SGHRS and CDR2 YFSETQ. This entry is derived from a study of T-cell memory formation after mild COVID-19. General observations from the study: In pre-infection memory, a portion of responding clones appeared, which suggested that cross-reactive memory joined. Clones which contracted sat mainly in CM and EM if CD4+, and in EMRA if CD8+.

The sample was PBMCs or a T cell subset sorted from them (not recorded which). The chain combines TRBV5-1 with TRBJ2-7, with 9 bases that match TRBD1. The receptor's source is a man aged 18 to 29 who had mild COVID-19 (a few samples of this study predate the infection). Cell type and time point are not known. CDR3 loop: CASSTGQGNYEQYF. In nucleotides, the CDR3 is TGCGCCAGCAGCACCGGACAGGGGAATTACGAGCAGTACTTC.